The 4 T cell receptor beta chains given below trace back to one sample, sequenced in a study of coeliac disease. The method was immunoSEQ multiplex PCR; TCRdb's version includes in-frame clones alone and lacks a portion of them. In the table there are thousands of clones, roughly three fifths of which are singletons. Input material: lamina propria lymphocytes from the gut. The receptors derive from a woman aged 65 to 85 with celiac disease.

The chain is built from TRBV11-2 and TRBJ2-5; 7 bases map to TRBD1. This CDR3 is 16 amino acids long. V shed 2 bases and J 2 bases; nucleotides not matched to a gene: 8. Germline V gene sequence: CDR1 SGHAT, CDR2 FQNNGV. For the CDR3, the DNA is TGTGCCAGCAGCTTATACGTCGGGACAGTACAAGAGACCCAGTACTTC. It translates to CASSLYVGTVQETQYF.

The genes are TRBV19 and TRBJ1-5; D might be TRBD1 (6 bases). This CDR3 contains 15 residues. CDR1 is LNHDA and CDR2 is SQIVND in the germline V gene (reference sequence). Trimming cost V 9 bases and J 5 bases, with 20 bases left between them. In nucleotides, the CDR3 is TGTGCCAGCTCCGCAACCGGGACATTCCATCAGCCCCAGCATTTT. It yields the protein CASSATGTFHQPQHF. Filled out from reference TRBV19 and TRBJ1-5, the complete variable domain reads DGGITQSPKYLFRKEGQNVTLSCEQNLNHDAMYWYRQDPGQGLRLIYYSQIVNDFQKGDIAEGYSVSREKKESFPLTVTSAQKNPTAFYLCASSATGTFHQPQHFGDGTRLSIL.

This chain links TRBV9 with TRBJ2-3, with 7 nucleotides matching TRBD2. Germline V gives CDR1 SGDLS, CDR2 YYNGEE. The CDR3 has 15 residues. Germline trimming cut 4 bases from V and 3 bases from J; bases unmatched to any gene: 8. CDR3 bases: TGTGCCAGCAGCACCCTAGGCGGGGGAACAGATACGCAGTATTTT. Translation gives CASSTLGGGTDTQYF.

The rearrangement links TRBV4-2 to TRBJ2-2; 9 nucleotides align to TRBD2. J was trimmed by 7 bases and V by 0 bases; bases with no gene match: 12. This CDR3 is built from 18 residues. CDR1 and CDR2 from the germline V gene are LGHNA and YNFKEQ. CDR3 DNA sequence: TGTGCCAGCAGCCAAGATCGCCGAGCGGGGGGCGGGATCGGGGAGCTGTTTTTT. Translated, it gives CASSQDRRAGGGIGELFF.